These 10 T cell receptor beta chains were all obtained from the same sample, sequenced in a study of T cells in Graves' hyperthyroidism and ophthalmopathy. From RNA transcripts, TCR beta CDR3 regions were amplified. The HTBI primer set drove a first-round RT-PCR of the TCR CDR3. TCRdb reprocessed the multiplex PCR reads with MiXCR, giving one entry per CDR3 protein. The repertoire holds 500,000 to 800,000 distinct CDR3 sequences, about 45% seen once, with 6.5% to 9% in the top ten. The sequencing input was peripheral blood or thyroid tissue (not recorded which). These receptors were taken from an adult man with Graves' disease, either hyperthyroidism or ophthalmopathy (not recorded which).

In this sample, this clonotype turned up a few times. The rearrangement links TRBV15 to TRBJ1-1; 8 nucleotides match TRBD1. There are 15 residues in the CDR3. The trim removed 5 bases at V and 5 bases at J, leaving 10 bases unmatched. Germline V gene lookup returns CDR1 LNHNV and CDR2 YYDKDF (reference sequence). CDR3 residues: CATSVPGQVYTEAFF. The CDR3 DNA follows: TGTGCCACCAGCGTTCCGGGACAGGTTTATACTGAAGCTTTCTTT.

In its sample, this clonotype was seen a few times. The CDR3 nucleotides read TGCAGTGCTAGAGATACCGGGACAGCTAATTCACCCCTCCACTTT. This gives the protein CSARDTGTANSPLHF. This chain uses TRBV20-1 with TRBJ1-6, with 7 bases fitting TRBD1. Germline CDR1 DFQATT, CDR2 SNEGSKA (reference sequence). CDR3 length: 15 residues. The trim removed 0 bases at V and 6 bases at J, leaving 5 bases unmatched.

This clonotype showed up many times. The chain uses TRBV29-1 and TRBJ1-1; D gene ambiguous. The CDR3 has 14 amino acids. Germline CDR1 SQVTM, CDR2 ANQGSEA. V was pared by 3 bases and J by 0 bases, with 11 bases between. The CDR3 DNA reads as TGCAGCGTTGACCCCTCGGGCCTGAACACTGAAGCTTTCTTT. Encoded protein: CSVDPSGLNTEAFF.

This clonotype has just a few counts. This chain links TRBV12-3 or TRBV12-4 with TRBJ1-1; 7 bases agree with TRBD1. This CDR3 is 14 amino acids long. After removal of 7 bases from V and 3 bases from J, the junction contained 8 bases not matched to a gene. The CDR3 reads CASNIDRDDTEAFF. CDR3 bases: TGTGCCAGCAACATTGACAGGGACGACACTGAAGCTTTCTTT.

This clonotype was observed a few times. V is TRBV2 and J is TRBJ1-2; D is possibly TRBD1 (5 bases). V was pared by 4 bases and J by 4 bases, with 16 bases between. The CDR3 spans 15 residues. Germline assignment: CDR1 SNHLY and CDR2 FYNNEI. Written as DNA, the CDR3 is TGTGCCAGCAGTGCCGTAGGAGGGGCCTCCTATGGCTACACCTTC. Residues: CASSAVGGASYGYTF.

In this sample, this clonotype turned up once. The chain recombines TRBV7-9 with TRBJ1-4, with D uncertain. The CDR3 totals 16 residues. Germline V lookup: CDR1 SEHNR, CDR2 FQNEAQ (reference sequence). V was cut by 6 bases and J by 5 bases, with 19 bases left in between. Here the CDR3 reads CASSTTKVGENEKLFF. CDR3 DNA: TGTGCCAGCAGTACTACTAAAGTGGGAGAGAATGAAAAACTGTTTTTT.

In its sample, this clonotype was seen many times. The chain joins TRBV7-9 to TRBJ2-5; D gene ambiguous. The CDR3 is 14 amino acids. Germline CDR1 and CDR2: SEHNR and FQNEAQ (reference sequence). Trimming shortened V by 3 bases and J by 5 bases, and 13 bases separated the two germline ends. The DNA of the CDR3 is TGTGCCAGCAGCTTTCGCCTCGGGCCGGAGACCCAGTACTTC. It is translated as CASSFRLGPETQYF.

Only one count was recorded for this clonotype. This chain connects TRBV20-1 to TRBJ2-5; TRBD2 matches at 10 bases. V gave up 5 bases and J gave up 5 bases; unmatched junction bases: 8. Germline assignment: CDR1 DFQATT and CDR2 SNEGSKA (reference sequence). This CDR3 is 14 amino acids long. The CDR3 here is CSASSSGGAETQYF. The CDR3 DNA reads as TGCAGTGCTTCGTCTAGCGGGGGTGCGGAGACCCAGTACTTC.

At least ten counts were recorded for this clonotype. The CDR3 spells CSARGRLNYGYTF. The CDR3 coding sequence is TGCAGTGCCCGGGGACGGCTGAACTATGGCTACACCTTC. The chain links TRBV20-1 to TRBJ1-2; possibly TRBD1 for D (5 bases). This CDR3 spans 13 amino acids. Germline lookup yields CDR1 DFQATT and CDR2 SNEGSKA (reference sequence). Trimming took off 6 bases at V and 2 bases at J, with 13 bases between the two ends.

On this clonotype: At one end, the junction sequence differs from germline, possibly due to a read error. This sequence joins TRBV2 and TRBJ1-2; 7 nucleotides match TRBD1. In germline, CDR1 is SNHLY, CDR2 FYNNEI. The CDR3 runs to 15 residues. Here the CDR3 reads CASSEGTAKNYGYTF. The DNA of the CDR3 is TGTGCCAGCAGCGAAGGGACAGCGAAGAACTATGGCTACACCTTC.